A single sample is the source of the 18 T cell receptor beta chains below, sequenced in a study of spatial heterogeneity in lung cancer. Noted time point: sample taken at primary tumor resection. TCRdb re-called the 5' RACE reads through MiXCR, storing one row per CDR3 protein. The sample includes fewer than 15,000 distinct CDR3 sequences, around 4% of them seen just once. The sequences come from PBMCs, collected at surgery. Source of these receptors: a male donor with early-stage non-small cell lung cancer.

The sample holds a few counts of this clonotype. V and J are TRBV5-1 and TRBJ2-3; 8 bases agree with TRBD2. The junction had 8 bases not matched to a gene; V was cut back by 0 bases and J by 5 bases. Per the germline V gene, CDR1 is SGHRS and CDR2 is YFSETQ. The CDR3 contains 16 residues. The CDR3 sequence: CASSLGIAGRGDTQYF. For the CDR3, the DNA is TGCGCCAGCAGCTTGGGAATAGCGGGACGGGGAGATACGCAGTATTTT.

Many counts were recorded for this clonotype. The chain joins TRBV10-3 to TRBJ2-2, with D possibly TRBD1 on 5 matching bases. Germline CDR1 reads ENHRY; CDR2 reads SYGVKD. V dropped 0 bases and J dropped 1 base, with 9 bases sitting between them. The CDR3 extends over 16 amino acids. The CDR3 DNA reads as TGTGCCATCAGTGAGTCAGCAGGGATGAACACCGGGGAGCTGTTTTTT. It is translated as CAISESAGMNTGELFF.

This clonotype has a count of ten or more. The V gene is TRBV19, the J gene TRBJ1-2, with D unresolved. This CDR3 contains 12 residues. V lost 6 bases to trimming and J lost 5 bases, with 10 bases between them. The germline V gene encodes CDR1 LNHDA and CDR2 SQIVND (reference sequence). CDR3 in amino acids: CASSGRQYGYTF. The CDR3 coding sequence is TGTGCCAGTAGCGGCAGACAATATGGCTACACCTTC.

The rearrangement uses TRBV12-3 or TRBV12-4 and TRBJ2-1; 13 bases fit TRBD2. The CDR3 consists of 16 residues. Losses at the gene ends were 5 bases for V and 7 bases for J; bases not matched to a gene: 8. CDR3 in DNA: TGTGCCAGCAGTCTCGGACTAGCGGGAGTTCTGAATGAGCAGTTCTTC. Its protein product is CASSLGLAGVLNEQFF.

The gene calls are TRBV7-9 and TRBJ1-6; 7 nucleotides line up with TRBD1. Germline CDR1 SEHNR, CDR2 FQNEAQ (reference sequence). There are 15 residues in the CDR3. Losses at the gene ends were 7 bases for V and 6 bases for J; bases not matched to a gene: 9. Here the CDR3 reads CASTEGAAGNSPLHF. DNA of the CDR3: TGTGCCAGCACCGAGGGGGCGGCGGGTAATTCACCCCTCCACTTT. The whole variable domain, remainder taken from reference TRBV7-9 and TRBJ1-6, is DTGVSQNPRHKITKRGQNVTFRCDPISEHNRLYWYRQTLGQGPEFLTYFQNEAQLEKSRLLSDRFSAERPKGSFSTLEIQRTEQGDSAMYLCASTEGAAGNSPLHFGNGTRLTVT.

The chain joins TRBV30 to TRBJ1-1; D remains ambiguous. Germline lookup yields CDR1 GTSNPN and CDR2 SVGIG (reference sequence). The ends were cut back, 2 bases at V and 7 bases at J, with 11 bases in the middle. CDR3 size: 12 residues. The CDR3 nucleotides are TGTGCCTGGAGTCAAACGGGAATTGAAGCTTTCTTT. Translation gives CAWSQTGIEAFF. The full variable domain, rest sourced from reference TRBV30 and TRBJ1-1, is SQTIHQWPATLVQPVGSPLSLECTVEGTSNPNLYWYRQAAGRGLQLLFYSVGIGQISSEVPQNLSASRPQDRQFILSSKKLLLSDSGFYLCAWSQTGIEAFFGQGTRLTVV.

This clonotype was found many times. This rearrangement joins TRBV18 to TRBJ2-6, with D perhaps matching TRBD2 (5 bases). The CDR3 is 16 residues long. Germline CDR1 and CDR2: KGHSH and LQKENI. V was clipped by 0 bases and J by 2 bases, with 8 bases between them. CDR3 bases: TGTGCCAGCTCACCACCGGTCGGGGCTGGGGCCAACGTCCTGACTTTC. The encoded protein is CASSPPVGAGANVLTF.

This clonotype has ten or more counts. This CDR3 is CASSSQGNEQFF. CDR3 DNA sequence: TGTGCCAGCAGCTCACAGGGTAATGAGCAGTTCTTC. The chain couples TRBV11-1 to TRBJ2-1; maybe TRBD1 (6 bases). CDR1 is SGHAT, CDR2 FQDESV, per germline (reference sequence). V was shortened by 4 bases and J by 7 bases, with 8 bases between the two germline ends. CDR3 length: 12 residues.

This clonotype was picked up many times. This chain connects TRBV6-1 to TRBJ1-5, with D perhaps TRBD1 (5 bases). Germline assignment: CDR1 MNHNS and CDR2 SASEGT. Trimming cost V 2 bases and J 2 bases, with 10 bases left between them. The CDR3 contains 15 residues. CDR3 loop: CASSENTGGNQPQHF. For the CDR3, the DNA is TGTGCCAGCAGTGAAAACACAGGCGGCAATCAGCCCCAGCATTTT.

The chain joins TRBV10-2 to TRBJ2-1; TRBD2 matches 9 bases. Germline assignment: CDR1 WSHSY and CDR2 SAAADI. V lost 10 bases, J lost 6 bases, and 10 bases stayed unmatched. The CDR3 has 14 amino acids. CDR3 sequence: CATTGTSRINEQFF. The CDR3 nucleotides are TGCGCCACCACCGGGACTAGCAGGATCAATGAGCAGTTCTTC.

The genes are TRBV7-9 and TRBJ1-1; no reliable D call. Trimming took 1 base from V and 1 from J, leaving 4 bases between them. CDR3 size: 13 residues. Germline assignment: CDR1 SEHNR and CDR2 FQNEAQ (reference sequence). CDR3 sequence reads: CASSLGQNTEAFF. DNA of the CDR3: TGTGCCAGCAGCTTAGGGCAGAACACTGAAGCTTTCTTT.

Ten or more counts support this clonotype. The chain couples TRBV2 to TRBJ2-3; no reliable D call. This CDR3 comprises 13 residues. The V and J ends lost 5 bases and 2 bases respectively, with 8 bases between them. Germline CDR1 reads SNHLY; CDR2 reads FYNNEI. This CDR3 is CASSPPFTDTQYF. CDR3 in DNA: TGTGCCAGCAGTCCCCCCTTCACAGATACGCAGTATTTT.

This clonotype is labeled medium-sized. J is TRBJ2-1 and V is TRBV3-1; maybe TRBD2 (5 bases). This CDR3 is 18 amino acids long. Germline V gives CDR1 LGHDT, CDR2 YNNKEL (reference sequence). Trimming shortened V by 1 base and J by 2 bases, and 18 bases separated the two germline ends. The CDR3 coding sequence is TGTGCCAGCAGCCAAGTAGTGCCCGGGGAGCTCCCCTACAATGAGCAGTTCTTC. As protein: CASSQVVPGELPYNEQFF.

The chain's CDR3 is CARRTGRIEETQYF. CDR3 DNA: TGTGCCCGAAGGACAGGGAGGATAGAAGAGACCCAGTACTTC. The V call is TRBV3-2, the J call TRBJ2-5; the table's D call of TRBD1 was not tested on the DNA. TRBV3-2 is labeled a pseudogene. The length of the CDR3 is 14 residues.

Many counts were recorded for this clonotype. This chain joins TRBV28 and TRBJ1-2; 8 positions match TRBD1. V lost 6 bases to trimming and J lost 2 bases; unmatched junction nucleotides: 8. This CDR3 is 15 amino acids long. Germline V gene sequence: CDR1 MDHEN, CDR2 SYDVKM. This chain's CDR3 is CASRHSDRGNYGYTF. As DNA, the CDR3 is TGTGCCAGCAGACATTCCGACAGGGGCAACTATGGCTACACCTTC.

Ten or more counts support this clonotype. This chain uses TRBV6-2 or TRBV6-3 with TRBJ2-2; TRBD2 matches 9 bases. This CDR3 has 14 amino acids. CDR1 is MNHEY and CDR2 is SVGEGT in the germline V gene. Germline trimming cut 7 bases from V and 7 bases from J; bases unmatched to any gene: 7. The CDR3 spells CASNPSGIVGELFF. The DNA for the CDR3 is TGTGCCAGCAATCCTAGCGGGATAGTCGGGGAGCTGTTTTTT.

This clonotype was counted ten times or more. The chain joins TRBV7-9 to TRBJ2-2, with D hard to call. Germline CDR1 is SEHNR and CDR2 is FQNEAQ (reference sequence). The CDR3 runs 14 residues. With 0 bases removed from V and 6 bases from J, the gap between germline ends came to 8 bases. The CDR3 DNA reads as TGTGCCAGCAGCTTAGCGATGGGCCCCGGGGAGCTGTTTTTT. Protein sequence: CASSLAMGPGELFF.

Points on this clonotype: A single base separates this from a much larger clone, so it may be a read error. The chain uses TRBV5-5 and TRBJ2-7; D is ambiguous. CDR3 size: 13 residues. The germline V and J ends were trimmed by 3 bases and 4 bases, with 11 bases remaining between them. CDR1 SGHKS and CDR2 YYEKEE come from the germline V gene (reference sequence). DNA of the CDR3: TGTGCCAGCAGCTACGGACGCCCATACGAGCAGTACTTC. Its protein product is CASSYGRPYEQYF.